What follows are 16 T cell receptor beta chains derived from one specimen sequenced in a study of blood T cell repertoires in COVID-19. Only in-frame clones appear in the TCRdb table, and some are missing; sequencing was by immunoSEQ multiplex PCR. The data show roughly 200,000 clones, 85% to 90% seen once. Sequencing input: peripheral blood. These receptors came from a man aged 60 to 69 who had recovered from COVID-19.

The V gene is TRBV7-3, the J gene TRBJ2-7; TRBD2 agrees at 7 bases. Per germline, CDR1 SGHTA and CDR2 FQGTGA. Trimming took 0 bases from V and 2 from J; bases not matched to a gene: 7. This CDR3 spans 16 amino acids. For the CDR3, the DNA is TGTGCCAGCAGCTTAACGGGCGGGAGTGCTCCCTACGAGCAGTACTTC. Protein sequence: CASSLTGGSAPYEQYF.

This clone was seen only a few times. The J gene is TRBJ1-1, the V gene TRBV19, with TRBD1 matching over 7 bases. The germline gives CDR1 LNHDA, CDR2 SQIVND (reference sequence). Germline trimming cut 7 bases from V and 0 bases from J; bases unmatched to any gene: 11. CDR3 length equals 16 residues. Written as DNA, the CDR3 is TGTGCCAGTAAGCGGACAGGTGCTTCTATGAACACTGAAGCTTTCTTT. Encoded protein: CASKRTGASMNTEAFF.

V is TRBV28 and J is TRBJ1-4; no definite D call. The CDR3 runs 14 residues. CDR1 is MDHEN and CDR2 is SYDVKM in the germline V gene. Trimming removed 8 bases at V and 8 bases at J, with 18 bases between. The CDR3 DNA follows: TGTGCCAGCTCCCTGGAAGCGGTCTGGGAAAAACTGTTTTTT. As protein: CASSLEAVWEKLFF.

This chain joins TRBV29-1 and TRBJ1-2, with 7 bases fitting TRBD1. This CDR3 region has 12 residues. J gave up 1 base and V 8 bases, and 4 bases lay outside the gene matches. CDR1 SQVTM and CDR2 ANQGSEA come from the germline V gene. CDR3 coding DNA: TGCAGCCTTCGGGACAGTAACTATGGCTACACCTTC. Translating gives CSLRDSNYGYTF.

The chain combines TRBV9 with TRBJ2-1, with 10 positions matching TRBD2. The length of the CDR3 is 15 residues. With 0 bases clipped from V and 7 bases from J, the junction kept 4 bases outside the gene matches. Germline V gene data show CDR1 as SGDLS and CDR2 as YYNGEE. In nucleotides, the CDR3 is TGTGCCAGCAGCGTAGCTAGCGGGAGATCTAATGAGCAGTTCTTC. Protein sequence: CASSVASGRSNEQFF. Variable domain in full (rest from reference TRBV9 and TRBJ2-1): DSGVTQTPKHLITATGQRVTLRCSPRSGDLSVYWYQQSLDQGLQFLIQYYNGEERAKGNILERFSAQQFPDLHSELNLSSLELGDSALYFCASSVASGRSNEQFFGPGTRLTVL.

This chain joins TRBV30 and TRBJ1-1, with D tentatively TRBD1 (6 bases). V shed 4 bases and J shed 5 bases, with 20 bases lying between them. CDR1 is GTSNPN, CDR2 SVGIG, per germline (reference sequence). The CDR3 contains 15 residues. The CDR3 here is CAWTLAAGAGTEAFF. Here the CDR3 DNA reads TGTGCCTGGACCCTTGCCGCAGGGGCAGGGACTGAAGCTTTCTTT.

The chain recombines TRBV19 with TRBJ2-7, with D possibly being TRBD1 (5 bases). The germline V and J ends were trimmed by 1 base and 5 bases, with 12 bases remaining between them. This CDR3 is built from 14 residues. CDR1 is LNHDA, CDR2 SQIVND, per germline (reference sequence). DNA for the CDR3: TGTGCCAGTAGTATAGGGCAGCAGGGCCACGAGCAGTACTTC. The encoded protein is CASSIGQQGHEQYF. The whole variable domain, filled in from reference TRBV19 and TRBJ2-7, reads DGGITQSPKYLFRKEGQNVTLSCEQNLNHDAMYWYRQDPGQGLRLIYYSQIVNDFQKGDIAEGYSVSREKKESFPLTVTSAQKNPTAFYLCASSIGQQGHEQYFGPGTRLTVT.

This sequence joins TRBV19 and TRBJ1-4, with 7 bases fitting TRBD1. Germline values: CDR1 LNHDA, CDR2 SQIVND (reference sequence). The ends lost 5 bases at V and 5 bases at J; junction bases unmatched: 11. The CDR3 spans 16 residues. This CDR3 reads CASSVGTAQPNEKLFF. The CDR3 DNA is TGTGCCAGTAGTGTAGGGACAGCCCAGCCCAATGAAAAACTGTTTTTT.

The chain uses TRBV7-9 and TRBJ2-3; tentatively, D is TRBD2 (6 bases). The CDR3 has 15 residues. Trimming stripped 4 bases from V and 4 bases from J, with 15 bases between. In germline, CDR1 is SEHNR, CDR2 FQNEAQ (reference sequence). CDR3 protein: CASSSLTSQADTQYF. In nucleotides, the CDR3 is TGTGCCAGCAGCTCTTTAACTAGCCAGGCAGATACGCAGTATTTT. Full variable domain (rest looked up from reference TRBV7-9 and TRBJ2-3): DTGVSQNPRHKITKRGQNVTFRCDPISEHNRLYWYRQTLGQGPEFLTYFQNEAQLEKSRLLSDRFSAERPKGSFSTLEIQRTEQGDSAMYLCASSSLTSQADTQYFGPGTRLTVL.

This chain uses TRBV9 with TRBJ2-5; 9 bases align to TRBD2. V was clipped by 2 bases and J by 3 bases; unmatched bases: 2. Looked up from germline, CDR1 is SGDLS and CDR2 is YYNGEE. The CDR3 totals 14 residues. The CDR3 is CASSVRLAEETQYF. The CDR3 region has the DNA TGTGCCAGCAGCGTCAGACTAGCGGAAGAGACCCAGTACTTC.

J is TRBJ2-5 and V is TRBV13; TRBD1 matches 11 bases. V shed 5 bases, J shed 1 base, and the junction held 12 bases outside the gene matches. The CDR3 length is 18 residues. CDR1 is PRHDT and CDR2 is FYEKMQ in the germline V gene (reference sequence). CDR3 in amino acids: CASSPRTGGPKLQETQYF. The CDR3 DNA reads as TGTGCCAGCAGCCCCCGGACAGGGGGCCCAAAACTCCAAGAGACCCAGTACTTC.

This chain uses TRBV28 with TRBJ1-5; D is uncertain. Trimming took 5 bases from V and 3 from J, leaving 8 bases between them. The CDR3 runs to 13 residues. Germline V CDR1 and CDR2: MDHEN, SYDVKM. The CDR3 DNA follows: TGTGCCAGCAGTATCTACCCCAATCAGCCCCAGCATTTT. Protein product: CASSIYPNQPQHF.

The chain recombines TRBV7-9 with TRBJ2-1; 8 nucleotides match TRBD2. Looked up from germline, CDR1 is SEHNR and CDR2 is FQNEAQ (reference sequence). The CDR3 consists of 16 residues. Germline trimming cut 3 bases from V and 8 bases from J; bases unmatched to any gene: 12. CDR3 DNA: TGTGCCAGCAGCTTCCGTCGAAGCGGGAGTAGGGATGAGCAGTTCTTC. Its protein is CASSFRRSGSRDEQFF.

The V call is TRBV29-1, the J call TRBJ1-2; 11 bases are a match to TRBD1. The germline CDR1 and CDR2 sequences are SQVTM and ANQGSEA. Trimming cost V 0 bases and J 7 bases; bases outside gene matches: 22. This CDR3 has 20 residues. DNA for the CDR3: TGCAGCGTTGAAGATCTGTACGGGACAGGGGGACAAGTTCCCCGGGGTGGCTACACCTTC. Translating it yields CSVEDLYGTGGQVPRGGYTF. Full variable domain (remainder filled in from reference TRBV29-1 and TRBJ1-2): SAVISQKPSRDICQRGTSLTIQCQVDSQVTMMFWYRQQPGQSLTLIATANQGSEATYESGFVIDKFPISRPNLTFSTLTVSNMSPEDSSIYLCSVEDLYGTGGQVPRGGYTFGSGTRLTVV.

The CDR3 sequence: CASSGGTSGFSTQYF. CDR3 sequence (DNA): TGTGCCAGCAGCGGCGGGACCTCCGGGTTTAGTACGCAGTATTTT. This chain links TRBV7-6 with TRBJ2-3, with D perhaps TRBD2 (6 bases). Per germline, CDR1 SGHVS and CDR2 FNYEAQ. With 5 bases removed from V and 8 bases from J, the gap between germline ends came to 20 bases. This CDR3 region has 15 residues.

This chain connects TRBV7-2 to TRBJ2-7; 11 nucleotides match TRBD2. CDR1 is SGHTA, CDR2 FQGNSA, per germline. There are 16 residues in the CDR3. V trimming: 4 bases; J trimming: 5 bases; junction bases outside the gene matches: 10. Here the CDR3 reads CASSSILLAGGHEQYF. CDR3 sequence (DNA): TGTGCCAGCAGCTCCATACTTCTAGCGGGGGGCCACGAGCAGTACTTC.